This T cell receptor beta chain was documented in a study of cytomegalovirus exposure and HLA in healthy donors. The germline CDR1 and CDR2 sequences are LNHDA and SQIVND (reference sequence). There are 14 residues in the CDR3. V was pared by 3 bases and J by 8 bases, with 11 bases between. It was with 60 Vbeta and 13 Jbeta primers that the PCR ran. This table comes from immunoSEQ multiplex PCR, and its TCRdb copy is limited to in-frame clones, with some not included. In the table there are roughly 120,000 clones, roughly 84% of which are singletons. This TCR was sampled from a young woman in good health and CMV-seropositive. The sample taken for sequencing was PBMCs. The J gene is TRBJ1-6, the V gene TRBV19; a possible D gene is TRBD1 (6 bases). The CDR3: CASSMTRGYSPLHF. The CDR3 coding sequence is TGTGCCAGTAGTATGACCAGGGGTTATTCACCCCTCCACTTT.